These T cell receptor beta chains were read from a single sample in a study of blood T cell repertoires in COVID-19. Generated by immunoSEQ multiplex PCR, the TCRdb table keeps only in-frame clones and is missing some. In the table there are under 250,000 clones, about nine tenths of which are singletons. Sequencing used peripheral blood. Source of these receptors: a man aged 55 to 70 who had recovered from COVID-19. Each CDR3 is given with its conserved first and last residue. Fields, in order: V gene, clone size, J gene, D gene, CDR3 DNA, CDR3 protein. The D gene is left open where the match is weak. A clone size is listed for some rows: how often the clone was seen (once, few, many), or a class if it is expanded.

TRBV21-1	once	TRBJ1-2	-	TGTGCCAGCAGCAAGGGCGTGGCCGGAAACTATGGCTACACCTTC	CASSKGVAGNYGYTF
TRBV27	-	TRBJ1-2	TRBD1	TGTGCCAGCAGGACACAACAGGGGGCCTATGGCTACACCTTC	CASRTQQGAYGYTF
TRBV5-1	-	TRBJ2-7	-	TGCGCCAGCAGCTTGGGAGATGCGGCAGCCTACGAGCAGTACTTC	CASSLGDAAAYEQYF
TRBV6-6	-	TRBJ2-7	TRBD2	TGTGCCAGCAGAGACCCTGGAGCGGGAGGCCCCTACGAGCAGTACTTC	CASRDPGAGGPYEQYF
TRBV15	-	TRBJ2-1	-	TGTGCCACCAGCGGGCCTAGCGAGTACGAGCAGTTCTTC	CATSGPSEYEQFF
TRBV7-2	-	TRBJ2-7	TRBD1	TGTGCCAGCAGCTGGGGACAGAACTCCTACGAGCAGTACTTC	CASSWGQNSYEQYF
TRBV5-1	-	TRBJ2-3	TRBD2	TGCGCCAGCAGCTTGGCTCCGGGACTAGCGGGGGGGAACACAGATACGCAGTATTTT	CASSLAPGLAGGNTDTQYF
TRBV6-5	-	TRBJ2-7	-	TGTGCCAGCAGTTACCAGGCCGAGAGGGTCTCCTACGAGCAGTACTTC	CASSYQAERVSYEQYF
TRBV5-4	-	TRBJ1-1	TRBD1	TGTGCCAGCAGCTTGGGACAGGGTACCACTGAAGCTTTCTTT	CASSLGQGTTEAFF
TRBV5-4	-	TRBJ2-1	TRBD1	TGTGCCAGCAGCTATTGGACAGGGACCAACTCCTACAATGAGCAGTTCTTC	CASSYWTGTNSYNEQFF
TRBV5-4	-	TRBJ2-2	-	TGTGCCAGCAGCTTGGAGCAAGCCCCCCGCGGGGAGCTGTTTTTT	CASSLEQAPRGELFF
TRBV5-1	few	TRBJ1-1	-	TGCGCCAGCAGCTTTATCTCGAACACTGAAGCTTTCTTT	CASSFISNTEAFF
TRBV4-3	-	TRBJ2-5	TRBD2	TGCGCCAGCAGCCGGCGATGGGCGAAGACTAGCGGGAGTAAAGAGACCCAGTACTTC	CASSRRWAKTSGSKETQYF
TRBV7-2	-	TRBJ2-5	-	TGTGCCAGCTCGAGGAGTCTGGCAGGGGATGGTGAGACCCAGTACTTC	CASSRSLAGDGETQYF
TRBV6-2/TRBV6-3	-	TRBJ2-7	-	TGTGCCAGCAGTTGGGCGATTTACGAGCAGTACTTC	CASSWAIYEQYF
TRBV5-1	-	TRBJ2-2	TRBD2	TGCGCCAGCAGCTTACTAGCGGGAGATAACACCGGGGAGCTGTTTTTT	CASSLLAGDNTGELFF
TRBV7-8	many	TRBJ1-2	-	TGTGCCAGCAGCTTAGGGGTCGGGGGACCAACGGGGAACTATGGCTACACCTTC	CASSLGVGGPTGNYGYTF
TRBV11-3	-	TRBJ2-3	-	TGTGCCAGCAGCTTCAGCCAGGGTACGCAGTATTTT	CASSFSQGTQYF
TRBV19	few	TRBJ2-2	-	TGTGCCAGTAGTAAAACTAGCCCCAACACCGGGGAGCTGTTTTTT	CASSKTSPNTGELFF
TRBV5-1	-	TRBJ2-1	-	TGCGCCAGCAGCTTGGAGTTGGTCGGTGAGCAGTTCTTC	CASSLELVGEQFF
TRBV10-3	-	TRBJ1-6	-	TGTGCCATCAGTACACAGGTGAGCTCCTATAATTCACCCCTCCACTTT	CAISTQVSSYNSPLHF
TRBV19	-	TRBJ2-7	TRBD2	TGTGCCAGTAGTATAACGCCCCGGACTAGCGGGAGGGCCTCCGAGCAGTACTTC	CASSITPRTSGRASEQYF
TRBV5-6	-	TRBJ2-7	TRBD2	TGTGCCAGCAGCTTGCCGGCGGGAGGAACCTACGAGCAGTACTTC	CASSLPAGGTYEQYF
TRBV12-5	-	TRBJ2-3	-	TGTGCTAGTGGTTTGGTGGGGGGAGATACGCAGTATTTT	CASGLVGGDTQYF
TRBV5-6	-	TRBJ1-1	TRBD1	TGTGCCAGCAGCTCCTCTCACGGGACAGCGAACACTGAAGCTTTCTTT	CASSSSHGTANTEAFF
TRBV6-4	-	TRBJ2-2	TRBD2	TGTGCCAGCAGTCTAGCGGGTAACTTCGGGGAGCTGTTTTTT	CASSLAGNFGELFF